The rows below give T cell receptor beta chains drawn from one sample of a study of cytotoxic CD8 clonotypes in ibrutinib-treated CLL. Libraries were prepared by immunoSEQ multiplex PCR; TCRdb keeps only in-frame clonotypes and omits some of them. The sample holds around 310,000 clones, more than 65% seen once. This sample comprised PBMCs, obtained before ibrutinib treatment. These receptors were collected from a human donor with chronic lymphocytic leukemia. The CDR3 runs from the conserved cysteine through the conserved F or W. The D gene is left open where the match is weak. Part of the rows lack a size; the others show once, few, many or a class for expanded clones.

.	.	TRBV5-1	TRBJ2-5	CASSLDGTKEETQYF	TGCGCCAGCAGCTTGGATGGGACAAAAGAAGAGACCCAGTACTTC
.	.	TRBV7-2	TRBJ2-5	CASSFSFRAASRETQYF	TGTGCCAGCAGCTTCAGCTTTCGAGCGGCAAGTCGGGAGACCCAGTACTTC
.	.	TRBV30	TRBJ1-1	CAWIGGRTEAFF	TGTGCCTGGATCGGGGGAAGGACTGAAGCTTTCTTT
.	TRBD2	TRBV19	TRBJ2-7	CASSIVAGVDYEQYF	TGTGCCAGTAGTATAGTTGCGGGAGTTGACTACGAGCAGTACTTC
.	.	TRBV10-3	TRBJ1-2	CAISARTEDYGYTF	TGTGCCATCAGTGCCCGGACCGAAGACTATGGCTACACCTTC
few	TRBD2	TRBV6-6	TRBJ2-2	CASGGSTGELFF	TGTGCCAGCGGCGGGAGCACCGGGGAGCTGTTTTTT
.	.	TRBV30	TRBJ1-4	CAWGRRGEKLFF	TGTGCCTGGGGGAGAAGGGGTGAAAAACTGTTTTTT
.	.	TRBV29-1	TRBJ1-1	CSVEKQNTEAFF	TGCAGCGTTGAAAAACAGAACACTGAAGCTTTCTTT
.	.	TRBV6-1	TRBJ1-5	CASSEGRVQPQHF	TGTGCCAGCAGTGAAGGGAGGGTTCAGCCCCAGCATTTT
few	.	TRBV27	TRBJ2-5	CASSVIQAHQETQYF	TGTGCCAGCAGTGTAATCCAGGCACATCAAGAGACCCAGTACTTC
.	TRBD1	TRBV19	TRBJ2-5	CASRRRTGRAEETQYF	TGTGCCAGTAGACGAAGGACAGGCCGAGCAGAGGAGACCCAGTACTTC
.	.	TRBV7-9	TRBJ2-7	CASSAPPYEQYF	TGTGCCAGCAGCGCCCCCCCTTACGAGCAGTACTTC
once	TRBD2	TRBV7-2	TRBJ2-3	CASSLMLAEDTQYF	TGTGCCAGCAGCTTAATGCTAGCGGAAGATACGCAGTATTTT
.	TRBD2	TRBV9	TRBJ2-5	CASSTGLAGGETQYF	TGTGCCAGCAGCACGGGACTAGCGGGGGGAGAGACCCAGTACTTC
.	TRBD1	TRBV13	TRBJ1-1	CASSLGGVRQGGEAFF	TGTGCCAGCAGCTTAGGAGGGGTGCGACAGGGGGGTGAAGCTTTCTTT
.	.	TRBV9	TRBJ1-1	CASSSGARSEAFF	TGTGCCAGCAGCTCCGGGGCGCGATCTGAAGCTTTCTTT
once	.	TRBV21-1	TRBJ1-2	CASSKEAGEVYGYTF	TGTGCCAGCAGCAAAGAAGCAGGGGAGGTCTATGGCTACACCTTC
.	TRBD2	TRBV10-3	TRBJ2-2	CAISGLPTSGSNTGELFF	TGTGCCATCAGTGGGCTCCCTACTAGCGGGAGTAACACCGGGGAGCTGTTTTTT
.	TRBD2	TRBV7-8	TRBJ2-1	CASSRPGTSVQFF	TGTGCCAGCAGTCGTCCCGGGACTAGCGTGCAGTTCTTC
.	.	TRBV7-9	TRBJ2-7	CASSLAGGLTYEQYF	TGTGCCAGCAGCTTAGCTGGCGGACTTACCTACGAGCAGTACTTC
.	.	TRBV4-3	TRBJ2-2	CASSNSITTTGELFF	TGCGCCAGCAGTAACAGTATCACCACCACCGGGGAGCTGTTTTTT
.	TRBD2	TRBV9	TRBJ2-1	CASSVLPYTSGIYNEQFF	TGTGCCAGCAGCGTCCTTCCTTATACTAGCGGGATATACAATGAGCAGTTCTTC
.	.	TRBV9	TRBJ1-1	CASSPQAGMGTEAFF	TGTGCCAGCAGCCCCCAGGCGGGAATGGGTACTGAAGCTTTCTTT
.	.	TRBV6-5	TRBJ2-7	CASRRGTYEQYF	TGTGCCAGTCGAAGGGGCACCTACGAGCAGTACTTC
.	.	TRBV19	TRBJ1-5	CASSQGSYQPQHF	TGTGCCAGTTCTCAGGGGTCTTATCAGCCCCAGCATTTT
.	.	TRBV18	TRBJ2-3	CASSPKVDTQYF	TGTGCCAGCTCACCAAAAGTAGATACGCAGTATTTT
.	TRBD2	TRBV30	TRBJ2-3	CAWSVNSYAGGGDTQYF	TGTGCCTGGAGTGTAAATAGCTACGCGGGAGGAGGGGATACGCAGTATTTT
few	.	TRBV7-8	TRBJ1-5	CASSLGQPNQPQHF	TGTGCCAGCAGCTTAGGACAGCCAAATCAGCCCCAGCATTTT
.	.	TRBV4-1	TRBJ2-3	CASMTENTDTQYF	TGCGCCAGTATGACAGAGAACACAGATACGCAGTATTTT
.	TRBD1	TRBV2	TRBJ1-5	CASSNPGGQPQHF	TGTGCCAGCAGTAACCCAGGGGGGCAGCCCCAGCATTTT
once	TRBD1	TRBV6-6	TRBJ1-5	CASSYDRGVNQPQHF	TGTGCCAGCAGTTACGACAGGGGGGTGAATCAGCCCCAGCATTTT
once	TRBD2	TRBV9	TRBJ2-1	CASSFPGAGAYNEQFF	TGTGCCAGCAGCTTTCCTGGAGCGGGAGCCTACAATGAGCAGTTCTTC
.	.	TRBV6-5	TRBJ2-7	CASSYSLEYEQYF	TGTGCCAGCAGTTACTCGTTAGAGTACGAGCAGTACTTC
.	TRBD2	TRBV2	TRBJ2-2	CASSEALPGLAGTGELFF	TGTGCCAGCAGTGAAGCGCTTCCAGGACTAGCGGGAACCGGGGAGCTGTTTTTT
.	TRBD2	TRBV5-1	TRBJ2-1	CASSLGLAGGAEQFF	TGCGCCAGCAGCTTAGGACTAGCGGGAGGGGCTGAGCAGTTCTTC
.	.	TRBV5-1	TRBJ1-2	CASSQRTGGVNYGYTF	TGCGCCAGCAGCCAAAGGACGGGCGGCGTCAACTATGGCTACACCTTC
.	TRBD2	TRBV9	TRBJ2-7	CASSSATSGNYEQYF	TGTGCCAGCAGCTCAGCGACTAGCGGAAACTACGAGCAGTACTTC
.	.	TRBV4-3	TRBJ2-1	CASSQDLGDSYNEQFF	TGCGCCAGCAGCCAAGATCTCGGAGACTCCTACAATGAGCAGTTCTTC
.	.	TRBV29-1	TRBJ2-7	CSVGVTGAPGDEQYF	TGCAGCGTAGGGGTGACAGGCGCTCCCGGGGACGAGCAGTACTTC
.	.	TRBV30	TRBJ1-5	CAWSLAMGQPQHF	TGTGCCTGGAGTCTCGCGATGGGACAGCCCCAGCATTTT
.	.	TRBV5-4	TRBJ2-7	CASSVKQGTYEQYF	TGTGCCAGCAGCGTAAAACAGGGCACCTACGAGCAGTACTTC
.	TRBD2	TRBV11-3	TRBJ2-1	CASSLVRGSGRGNEQFF	TGTGCCAGCAGCTTAGTCCGGGGTAGCGGGAGAGGGAATGAGCAGTTCTTC
.	.	TRBV30	TRBJ2-7	CARRGSGEQYF	TGTGCCCGCCGGGGCAGTGGCGAGCAGTACTTC
once	.	TRBV29-1	TRBJ1-2	CSVEVVGQALSYTF	TGCAGCGTTGAGGTTGTGGGACAAGCCTTGAGCTACACCTTC
few	.	TRBV28	TRBJ1-4	CASSSNEKLFF	TGTGCCAGCAGCTCAAATGAAAAACTGTTTTTT
.	.	TRBV11-3	TRBJ2-7	CASSLGGQNRYEQYF	TGTGCCAGCAGCTTAGGAGGACAGAACCGCTACGAGCAGTACTTC
.	.	TRBV19	TRBJ2-3	CASSGRTDTQYF	TGTGCCAGTAGTGGTCGCACAGATACGCAGTATTTT
.	TRBD1	TRBV29-1	TRBJ1-4	CSVERAGTGNEKLFF	TGCAGCGTTGAAAGGGCCGGGACAGGGAATGAAAAACTGTTTTTT